The 17 T cell receptor beta chains below were found in one sample sequenced in a study of blood T cells in healthy people across ages. Together with a sample-barcoded 5' primer, a J-beta primer mix was included in a second PCR lasting roughly 6 to 12 cycles. One entry per CDR3 protein, called by TCRdb with MiXCR from the 5' RACE reads. Of under 800,000 distinct CDR3 sequences in the sample, around 20% are singletons; the top ten hold more than 3%. The sequenced material came from blood. Receptor source: a man in his 70s in good health.

The chain has TRBV2 and TRBJ1-4; D is unresolved. V was pared by 1 base and J by 0 bases, with 6 bases between. The CDR3 is made up of 15 amino acids. CDR1 and CDR2 from the germline V gene are SNHLY and FYNNEI. The CDR3 bases are TGTGCCAGCAGTGAAGTTCGAGCAACTAATGAAAAACTGTTTTTT. Its protein is CASSEVRATNEKLFF.

J is TRBJ2-7 and V is TRBV6-6, with 10 bases lining up with TRBD1. The CDR3 sequence is 15 residues long. Germline loops: CDR1 MNHNY, CDR2 SVGAGI (reference sequence). The ends lost 5 bases at V and 4 bases at J; junction bases unmatched: 8. The CDR3 protein is CASSDRDRGGYEQYF. In DNA, the CDR3 is TGTGCCAGCAGTGACCGGGACAGGGGAGGATACGAGCAGTACTTC.

Comment on this clonotype: This sequence may be a read error, since a much larger clone differs from it by one base. In DNA, the CDR3 is TGCCGTGCTCCCGGACTAGCGGGAGGGGGTAATGAGCAGTTCTTC. Translating it yields CRAPGLAGGGNEQFF. The rearrangement joins TRBV20-1 to TRBJ2-1; 15 nucleotides match TRBD2. Germline V gene lookup returns CDR1 DFQATT and CDR2 SNEGSKA (reference sequence). This CDR3 region has 15 residues.

The sample holds one count of this clonotype. J is TRBJ2-1 and V is TRBV27; 9 nucleotides match TRBD2. The V gene's germline CDR1 is MNHEY and CDR2 SMNVEV (reference sequence). The CDR3 extends over 15 amino acids. J was trimmed by 12 bases and V by 0 bases; bases with no gene match: 9. In nucleotides, the CDR3 is TGTGCCAGCAGTTTATCGTGGGTAGCGGGAGTCGGGCAGTTCTTC. Amino acids: CASSLSWVAGVGQFF.

The V gene is TRBV18, the J gene TRBJ1-1, with a tentative D call TRBD1 (6 bases). This CDR3 contains 18 residues. CDR1 and CDR2 from the germline V gene are KGHSH and LQKENI. Trimming shortened V by 0 bases and J by 1 base, and 18 bases separated the two germline ends. The CDR3 loop reads CASSPPWGAQGWNTEAFF. Here the CDR3 DNA reads TGTGCCAGCTCACCACCGTGGGGGGCCCAAGGATGGAACACTGAAGCTTTCTTT.

As regards this clonotype: A much larger clone differs by one base, so this may be a read error. The chain combines TRBV18 with TRBJ2-7; TRBD2 is a possible D gene (5 bases). This CDR3 spans 14 amino acids. Germline lookup yields CDR1 KGHSH and CDR2 LQKENI. Trimming took off 2 bases at V and 3 bases at J, with 11 bases between the two ends. CDR3 sequence reads: CASSPSQRGYEQYF. The CDR3 DNA reads as TGTGCCAGCTCACCATCGCAACGGGGCTACGAGCAGTACTTC.

This clonotype has only a few counts. This sequence joins TRBV12-3 or TRBV12-4 and TRBJ1-1; TRBD1 might be the D (6 bases). The CDR3 runs 14 residues. V lost 6 bases and J lost 4, with 15 bases in between. The DNA of the CDR3 is TGTGCCAGCAGAGGTAGGGGGGCTGGCACTGAAGCTTTCTTT. Translated: CASRGRGAGTEAFF.

This clonotype has a handful of counts. V usage is TRBV9 and J usage is TRBJ1-2; D is unresolved. The CDR3 extends over 16 amino acids. V lost 3 bases, J lost 2 bases, and 17 bases lay in between. Looked up from germline, CDR1 is SGDLS and CDR2 is YYNGEE. The CDR3, as DNA: TGTGCCAGCAGCGGCCGGCCTTTACAAGACAACTATGGCTACACCTTC. It translates to CASSGRPLQDNYGYTF.

This clonotype was seen a few times. Mismatch with germline at one junction end may stem from a read error. CDR3 nucleotide sequence: TGTGCCGGCAGTGAAGGCAGGGGATGGGTTGAGCAGTTCTTC. It codes for CAGSEGRGWVEQFF. The gene calls are TRBV6-1 and TRBJ2-5, with D perhaps TRBD1 (6 bases). The end of the DNA fits TRBJ2-1 better, so the J call may be wrong. CDR1 and CDR2 from the germline V gene are MNHNS and SASEGT. The CDR3 contains 14 residues.

This clonotype was seen more than once but under ten times. CDR3 in amino acids: CASSLVYNTEAFF. The CDR3 coding sequence is TGTGCCAGCAGCTTAGTATATAACACTGAAGCTTTCTTT. J is TRBJ1-1 and V is TRBV13; D is unresolved. The CDR3 is made up of 13 amino acids. Germline CDR1 reads PRHDT; CDR2 reads FYEKMQ (reference sequence). The germline V and J ends were trimmed by 1 base and 2 bases, with 5 bases remaining between them.

This clonotype was detected many times. The chain has TRBV28 and TRBJ2-1, with D possibly being TRBD2 (7 bases). This CDR3 comprises 12 residues. Trimming shortened V by 6 bases and J by 8 bases, and 11 bases separated the two germline ends. In germline, CDR1 is MDHEN, CDR2 SYDVKM. In DNA form, the CDR3 reads TGTGCCAGCAGACGAGGGGGGGATGAGCAGTTCTTC. This codes for CASRRGGDEQFF.

This clonotype was seen more than once but under ten times. V gene TRBV12-3 or TRBV12-4 combines with J gene TRBJ2-1; a weak D match, TRBD1 (7 bases). CDR3 length: 15 amino acids. Deletions cut 6 bases from V and 5 bases from J, with 17 bases between. In DNA form, the CDR3 reads TGTGCCAGCAGAGGGGGGACAGTTTATAACAATGAGCAGTTCTTC. Translated: CASRGGTVYNNEQFF.

J is TRBJ1-1 and V is TRBV20-1; 7 nucleotides align to TRBD1. Trimming removed 4 bases from V and 2 bases from J; junction bases left unmatched: 7. The CDR3 spans 14 residues. CDR1 and CDR2 from the germline V gene are DFQATT and SNEGSKA (reference sequence). In DNA, the CDR3 is TGCAGTGCTACTCCGACAGGGACCAACACTGAAGCTTTCTTT. Translation: CSATPTGTNTEAFF.

This clonotype was counted only a few times. The V and J genes are TRBV3-1 and TRBJ2-5; TRBD1 aligns across 7 bases. The CDR3 loop spans 16 amino acids. Per germline, CDR1 LGHDT and CDR2 YNNKEL (reference sequence). Trimming took 6 bases from V and 2 from J; bases not matched to a gene: 12. The CDR3 is CASRPKGQLNQETQYF. The CDR3 coding sequence is TGTGCCAGCAGGCCCAAGGGACAGCTAAATCAAGAGACCCAGTACTTC.

CDR3 sequence reads: CASSITTGGETQYF. The DNA for the CDR3 is TGTGCCAGCAGCATCACCACAGGGGGGGAGACCCAGTACTTC. The chain combines TRBV9 with TRBJ2-1; 8 nucleotides line up with TRBD1. Gene TRBJ2-5 matches the end of the DNA better, so the J call may be wrong. Germline CDR1 and CDR2: SGDLS and YYNGEE. This CDR3 has 14 residues.

The genes are TRBV5-1 and TRBJ2-3; the match to TRBD2 covers 7 bases. This CDR3 spans 14 amino acids. CDR1 and CDR2 (germline): SGHRS, YFSETQ. The V and J ends lost 3 bases and 5 bases, in that order; junction bases with no gene match: 6. The CDR3 sequence: CASSWASGVDTQYF. The CDR3 DNA reads as TGCGCCAGCAGCTGGGCTAGCGGAGTAGATACGCAGTATTTT.

The chain has TRBV3-1 and TRBJ2-5, with TRBD2 matching 8 bases. Trimming took 3 bases from V and 5 from J; bases not matched to a gene: 2. The germline gives CDR1 LGHDT, CDR2 YNNKEL (reference sequence). The CDR3 covers 13 residues. The CDR3 nucleotides are TGTGCCAGCAGCCACAGCGGGAGCGAGACCCAGTACTTC. Protein product: CASSHSGSETQYF.